These 18 T cell receptor beta chains came from one sample sequenced in a study of T cell repertoires in ileal Crohn's disease. Time point described: proximal margin of the surgical specimen (macroscopically non-inflamed). The data were produced by immunoSEQ multiplex PCR, yet TCRdb's version contains in-frame clones alone and is incomplete. Of approximately 7,300 clones detected, roughly 80% appear once; the ten largest clones hold 25% to 35%. Material: ileal tissue. The origin of the receptors is an adult with Crohn's disease.

V is TRBV11-2 and J is TRBJ2-1; 8 bases fit TRBD1. CDR1 and CDR2 (germline): SGHAT, FQNNGV. The length of the CDR3 is 15 residues. V shed 5 bases and J 12 bases; nucleotides not matched to a gene: 15. CDR3 nucleotide sequence: TGTGCCAGCAGCAACCGGGACAGGCAAAAGAGGGGGCAGTTCTTC. It is translated as CASSNRDRQKRGQFF.

The chain couples TRBV6-1 to TRBJ2-7; 8 nucleotides agree with TRBD2. This CDR3 contains 16 residues. V lost 3 bases and J lost 2; bases outside the gene matches: 9. Germline lookup yields CDR1 MNHNS and CDR2 SASEGT. This CDR3 reads CASSEGREAFTYEQYF. The DNA of the CDR3 is TGTGCCAGCAGTGAGGGGCGGGAGGCCTTTACCTACGAGCAGTACTTC.

This clone was seen only once. J is TRBJ1-2 and V is TRBV4-1; D gene uncertain. The V and J ends lost 1 base and 0 bases respectively, with 12 bases between them. Germline CDR1 is MGHRA and CDR2 is YSYEKL. CDR3 length: 16 residues. The CDR3 DNA reads as TGCGCCAGCAGCCAAGTTTGGGAAAGGACTAACTATGGCTACACCTTC. It is translated as CASSQVWERTNYGYTF.

The chain joins TRBV12-5 to TRBJ2-7, with D unclear. The V gene lost 4 bases and the J gene lost 2 bases, with 12 bases spanning the gap. There are 14 residues in the CDR3. Germline CDR1 and CDR2: LGHNT and FRNRAP. The CDR3 spells CASGSDNLAYEQYF. In DNA, the CDR3 is TGTGCTAGTGGTTCCGACAACCTTGCCTACGAGCAGTACTTC.

The chain carries TRBV21-1 and TRBJ1-2; the tabulated D call, TRBD1, remains unverified against the DNA. TRBV21-1 is described as a pseudogene. This CDR3 contains 18 residues. CDR3 DNA sequence: TGTGCCAGCAGCAAAGGTCCCGACAGGGTGAGAGCTAACTATGGCTACACCTTC. Its protein product is CASSKGPDRVRANYGYTF.

The rearrangement links TRBV6-6 to TRBJ2-3; TRBD1 agrees at 9 bases. V dropped 5 bases and J dropped 1; count of bases not matched to a gene: 4. The CDR3 loop spans 15 amino acids. From germline, CDR1 is MNHNY and CDR2 SVGAGI (reference sequence). CDR3 DNA: TGTGCCAGCAGTCCACAGGGGGCGGGCACAGATACGCAGTATTTT. This sequence encodes CASSPQGAGTDTQYF.

J is TRBJ2-5 and V is TRBV29-1; D unresolved. The CDR3 is 14 amino acids. Per the germline V gene, CDR1 is SQVTM and CDR2 is ANQGSEA. The V end was cut by 6 bases, the J end by 2 bases, with 16 bases between. The CDR3 reads CSVSLYGPQETQYF. The CDR3 DNA is TGCAGCGTCAGCCTCTATGGACCTCAAGAGACCCAGTACTTC.

A few counts support this clone. The chain combines TRBV6-1 with TRBJ1-6; 9 bases are a match to TRBD1. CDR3 length equals 15 residues. Germline V gene lookup returns CDR1 MNHNS and CDR2 SASEGT. Trimming removed 6 bases from V and 7 bases from J; junction bases left unmatched: 7. DNA of the CDR3: TGTGCCAGCAGCCCCAGGACAGGGGACAATTCACCCCTCCACTTT. Amino acids: CASSPRTGDNSPLHF.

The table lists this clone with a few counts. This chain connects TRBV7-9 to TRBJ1-2; D unresolved. Trimming pared 5 bases from V and 7 bases from J, leaving 14 bases between. The CDR3 is 13 amino acids. CDR1 is SEHNR, CDR2 FQNEAQ, per germline (reference sequence). In DNA, the CDR3 is TGTGCCAGCAGCATTTCACCGGCCCCTGGCTACACCTTC. The encoded protein is CASSISPAPGYTF.

J is TRBJ2-7 and V is TRBV29-1; 9 positions match TRBD1. Germline trimming cut 5 bases from V and 6 bases from J; bases unmatched to any gene: 8. Germline CDR1 and CDR2: SQVTM and ANQGSEA. The CDR3 totals 13 residues. The DNA for the CDR3 is TGCAGCGTTTCGGGACAGGGCGGATTCGAGCAGTACTTC. This gives the protein CSVSGQGGFEQYF.

This clone was counted once. The chain employs TRBV5-8 and TRBJ2-2, with unresolved D. V shed 2 bases and J shed 3 bases, with 8 bases lying between them. The CDR3 has 14 residues. CDR1 is SGHTS, CDR2 YDEGEE, per germline. In DNA, the CDR3 is TGTGCCAGCAGCTTCATGCAGTACACCGGGGAGCTGTTTTTT. Translated, it gives CASSFMQYTGELFF.

The chain is built from TRBV19 and TRBJ2-1; D is perhaps TRBD1 or TRBD2 (6 bases each). Germline CDR1 LNHDA, CDR2 SQIVND (reference sequence). CDR3 size: 14 residues. V was clipped by 8 bases and J by 4 bases, with 15 bases between them. The CDR3 loop reads CASRRGAGYNEQFF. The CDR3 DNA follows: TGTGCCAGTCGTAGGGGGGCTGGGTACAATGAGCAGTTCTTC. The full variable domain, in which reference TRBV19 and TRBJ2-1 provide the parts outside the CDR3, is DGGITQSPKYLFRKEGQNVTLSCEQNLNHDAMYWYRQDPGQGLRLIYYSQIVNDFQKGDIAEGYSVSREKKESFPLTVTSAQKNPTAFYLCASRRGAGYNEQFFGPGTRLTVL.

Comments on this clone: One end of the junction fails to match germline, which may point to a read error. The chain carries TRBV6-1 and TRBJ1-2, with 10 bases matching TRBD1. The germline V gene has CDR1 MNHNS and CDR2 SASEGT. The CDR3 extends over 15 amino acids. CDR3 nucleotides: TGTGCCAGCAGTCCCCGACAGGGGGCATACTACGGCTACACCTTC. It translates to CASSPRQGAYYGYTF.

The rearrangement links TRBV7-6 to TRBJ2-5; no clear D gene. The CDR3 sequence is 12 residues long. The germline CDR1 and CDR2 sequences are SGHVS and FNYEAQ. The germline V and J ends were trimmed by 1 base and 0 bases, with 0 bases remaining between them. CDR3 residues: CASSLDQETQYF. The CDR3 DNA reads TGTGCCAGCAGCTTAGACCAAGAGACCCAGTACTTC.

This clone has just one count. This rearrangement joins TRBV5-5 to TRBJ1-1, with TRBD1 as a possible D gene (6 bases). This CDR3 is built from 13 residues. The V end was cut by 5 bases, the J end by 4 bases, with 12 bases between. The V gene's germline CDR1 is SGHKS and CDR2 YYEKEE (reference sequence). Written as DNA, the CDR3 is TGTGCCAGCAGTTTAACAGGGTTCACTGAAGCTTTCTTT. Residues: CASSLTGFTEAFF.

This clone was seen just once. The rearrangement uses TRBV28 and TRBJ1-6, with 10 bases fitting TRBD1. Germline assignment: CDR1 MDHEN and CDR2 SYDVKM. This CDR3 has 15 amino acids. The V and J ends lost 5 bases and 9 bases, in that order; junction bases with no gene match: 7. Here the CDR3 reads CASSPGTGVSSPLHF. CDR3 coding DNA: TGTGCCAGCAGTCCGGGGACAGGGGTGAGTTCACCCCTCCACTTT.

The rearrangement uses TRBV19 and TRBJ2-1; either TRBD1 or TRBD2 may supply D (5 bases each). Germline CDR1 LNHDA, CDR2 SQIVND (reference sequence). Trimming pared 2 bases from V and 9 bases from J, leaving 23 bases between. CDR3 length equals 17 residues. The CDR3 spells CASSISISEGLKLEQFF. In nucleotides, the CDR3 is TGTGCCAGTAGTATATCGATTTCCGAGGGGCTTAAACTTGAGCAGTTCTTC.

In the case of this clone: A read error may account for a junction end that differs from germline. As DNA, the CDR3 is TGTGCCAGCAGCTTAGAACTAGCGGGGGGGGTCCACGATTTT. Its protein product is CASSLELAGGVHDF. The chain links TRBV7-2 to TRBJ2-3; the match to TRBD2 covers 13 bases. The CDR3 runs to 14 residues. Per the germline V gene, CDR1 is SGHTA and CDR2 is FQGNSA.